This T cell receptor beta chain is drawn from a study of OX40 agonist ivuxolimab in advanced cancers. Overall study: The diagnoses of dose-escalation patients were hepatocellular carcinoma, melanoma, renal cell or head and neck cancer.

Assay: immunoSEQ multiplex PCR; the TCRdb copy retains only in-frame clones and omits some. The top ten hold less than 2.5% of the sample, which has 40,000 or so clones, about four fifths seen once. Findings and limits, study-wide: Dosing at 0.1 to 3.0 mg/kg was accompanied by clonal expansion of CD4+ and CD8+ blood T cells by week 6.

The CDR3 is made up of 11 amino acids. V lost 5 bases, J lost 4 bases, and 3 bases lay in between. Germline V gene data show CDR1 as LNHDA and CDR2 as SQIVND (reference sequence). This clone was recorded a few times. What it binds is not known. The sequence derives from an adult with an advanced solid tumor such as melanoma, head and neck, liver or kidney cancer. The chain joins TRBV19 to TRBJ1-3; no definite D call. Here the sequenced sample was CD4+ or CD8+ T cells sorted from blood, taken in a trial of the OX40 agonist ivuxolimab. CDR3: CASSLGNTIYF. The CDR3 nucleotides read TGTGCCAGTAGTCTCGGAAACACCATATATTTT.